This T cell receptor (beta chain) was identified during a study of blood T cell repertoires in COVID-19. Study information: Donors in the United States, Italy and Spain gave samples during acute or convalescent COVID-19. T cells, B-cell-depleted T cells, or PBMCs provided the cDNA or gDNA that served as material.

Original methodology: Reference gene primer amplification yielded estimated nucleated cell counts. TCRdb's copy holds only in-frame clones and misses some; the assay was immunoSEQ multiplex PCR. The V and J calls and clone size are taken from that table; D and trimming were inferred from the DNA. Of approximately 84,000 clones in the sample, 83% were seen once. The germline CDR1 and CDR2 sequences are MNHEY and SVGAGI. V shed 8 bases and J shed 4 bases, with 13 bases lying between them. The CDR3 is 13 amino acids. This chain links TRBV6-5 with TRBJ2-3; D is uncertain. Sequencing was carried out using peripheral blood. This clonotype was obtained from a woman older than 75 with acute or convalescent COVID-19. The CDR3 nucleotides are TGTGCCAGCGTGTACCGGGTACCAGATACGCAGTATTTT. Translating it yields CASVYRVPDTQYF.